The rows below give T cell receptor beta chains drawn from one sample of a study of T cell changes during pregnancy in multiple sclerosis. TCRdb keeps only in-frame clones here, not all; method: immunoSEQ multiplex PCR. This sample has some 59,000 clones, with roughly 87% found just once. This sample comprised peripheral blood, obtained in the third trimester of pregnancy. Receptor source: a female donor in good health, enrolled as a control in a pregnancy study. Both conserved end residues are part of each CDR3. A D gene is named only where the DNA matches it firmly. The size field is filled for only some rows; it gives once, few, many or a size class.

d_gene	v_gene	j_gene	len	abundance	CDR3aa	CDR3nt
TRBD2	TRBV7-2	TRBJ2-3	15	-	CASSSTGTSKDTQYF	TGTGCCAGCAGCTCCACCGGGACTAGCAAAGATACGCAGTATTTT
-	TRBV7-9	TRBJ1-2	14	-	CASSLGGYSDGYTF	TGTGCCAGCAGCTTAGGGGGTTATAGCGATGGCTACACCTTC
TRBD1	TRBV7-8	TRBJ1-1	14	-	CASSDRVQYTEAFF	TGTGCCAGCAGCGACAGGGTCCAGTACACTGAAGCTTTCTTT
TRBD1	TRBV7-9	TRBJ2-1	15	-	CASSLRQGTYNEQFF	TGTGCCAGCAGCTTAAGACAGGGGACCTACAATGAGCAGTTCTTC
TRBD1	TRBV30	TRBJ1-2	13	-	CAWVRQGLYGYTF	TGTGCCTGGGTTAGACAGGGGCTTTATGGCTACACCTTC
-	TRBV2	TRBJ1-1	11	-	CASRGALEAFF	TGTGCCAGCAGAGGAGCTCTGGAAGCTTTCTTT
TRBD1	TRBV6-1	TRBJ1-5	13	once	CASDDRGNQPQHF	TGTGCCAGCGATGACAGGGGTAATCAGCCCCAGCATTTT
-	TRBV7-2	TRBJ1-2	12	once	CASSLGAFGYTF	TGTGCCAGCAGCCTGGGAGCGTTTGGCTACACCTTC
TRBD1	TRBV19	TRBJ1-1	15	-	CASSIGTGGGTEAFF	TGTGCCAGTAGTATAGGGACAGGGGGTGGCACTGAAGCTTTCTTT
-	TRBV6-5	TRBJ2-2	16	few	CASSYSGARNTGELFF	TGTGCCAGCAGTTACTCGGGGGCCAGGAACACCGGGGAGCTGTTTTTT
-	TRBV15	TRBJ2-1	12	-	CATSRAENEQFF	TGTGCCACCAGCAGAGCTGAGAATGAGCAGTTCTTC
-	TRBV6-5	TRBJ1-2	13	-	CASSYASTDGYTF	TGTGCCAGCAGTTACGCTTCGACAGATGGCTACACCTTC
TRBD1	TRBV11-3	TRBJ2-6	16	-	CASSPRDSSGANVLTF	TGTGCCAGCAGCCCGAGGGACAGCTCTGGGGCCAACGTCCTGACTTTC
-	TRBV15	TRBJ1-2	14	-	CATSLHRDGYGYTF	TGTGCCACCAGCCTCCACAGGGACGGGTATGGCTACACCTTC
-	TRBV25-1	TRBJ1-2	13	-	CASSDRANYGYTF	TGTGCCAGCAGTGACAGGGCTAACTATGGCTACACCTTC
TRBD2	TRBV2	TRBJ2-3	13	-	CASNPGGTDTQYF	TGTGCCAGCAATCCGGGGGGGACAGATACGCAGTATTTT
-	TRBV6-5	TRBJ1-3	15	-	CASGPGASSGNTIYF	TGTGCCAGCGGACCAGGGGCGAGCTCTGGAAACACCATATATTTT
-	TRBV5-6	TRBJ2-1	15	-	CASSLEISYYNEQFF	TGTGCCAGCAGCTTGGAGATCTCCTACTACAATGAGCAGTTCTTC
-	TRBV5-1	TRBJ2-1	15	-	CASSPAGPSSDEQFF	TGCGCCAGCAGCCCGGCGGGACCTTCGTCCGATGAGCAGTTCTTC
TRBD1	TRBV11-3	TRBJ2-2	15	-	CASSADRWGTGELFF	TGTGCCAGCAGCGCGGACAGGTGGGGTACCGGGGAGCTGTTTTTT
-	TRBV7-6	TRBJ2-7	15	once	CASIPARDSLYEQYF	TGTGCCAGCATCCCCGCGAGAGACAGTCTCTACGAGCAGTACTTC
-	TRBV7-2	TRBJ2-7	12	-	CASSLGAYEQYF	TGTGCCAGCAGCTTAGGGGCATACGAGCAGTACTTC
TRBD1	TRBV7-8	TRBJ2-1	15	-	CASSLVEQGLGEQFF	TGTGCCAGCAGCTTGGTAGAACAGGGGCTGGGTGAGCAGTTCTTC
-	TRBV11-2	TRBJ2-5	13	-	CASSFLIGETQYF	TGTGCCAGCAGCTTTCTTATCGGGGAGACCCAGTACTTC
TRBD1	TRBV5-1	TRBJ2-7	13	-	CASSPGQGGEQYF	TGCGCCAGCAGCCCCGGACAGGGAGGTGAGCAGTACTTC
TRBD1	TRBV6-1	TRBJ1-2	13	-	CASSEWDSNGYTF	TGTGCCAGCAGTGAATGGGACAGTAATGGCTACACCTTC
-	TRBV5-1	TRBJ2-1	15	-	CASSLDGDPYNEQFF	TGCGCCAGCAGCTTGGACGGGGATCCCTACAATGAGCAGTTCTTC